This is a list of T cell receptor beta chains from one sample in a study of shared clonotypes between healthy human individuals. TCRdb keeps only in-frame clones here, not all; method: immunoSEQ multiplex PCR. The table shows about 1 million clones, with about 77% occurring only once. Sequenced input: memory CD4+ T cells sorted from blood. The receptor set was obtained from a young man in good health. The CDR3 runs from the conserved cysteine through the conserved F or W. Each record gives: J gene, CDR3 length, V gene, CDR3 protein.

>TRBJ1-4|14|TRBV9
CADPEGDPGEKLFF
>TRBJ2-7|15|TRBV7-2
CASSYAPGQAYEQYF
>TRBJ2-3|16|TRBV28
CASSDPGQGTTDTQYF
>TRBJ2-3|17|TRBV10-2
CASSEEVGEVSTDTQYF
>TRBJ2-7|16|TRBV7-2
CASSLTGTGVGHEQYF
>TRBJ1-6|17|TRBV5-6
CASSSHAKGDYNSPLHF
>TRBJ2-3|15|TRBV25-1
CASSEYVGSTDTQYF
>TRBJ2-5|14|TRBV11-3
CASSSSLNPGPQYF
>TRBJ1-1|14|TRBV6-5
CASRFIQGRHEAFF
>TRBJ2-7|15|TRBV6-1
CASSDSGTGGGEQYF
>TRBJ2-3|16|TRBV4-1
CASSHSYTGIRDTQYF
>TRBJ2-4|16|TRBV18
CASSPSLGQGENIQYF
>TRBJ2-3|13|TRBV30
CALRPDRGRTQYF
>TRBJ2-6|16|TRBV7-9
CASSFLIGSGANVLTF
>TRBJ2-7|15|TRBV5-1
CASSLAPGEGYEQYF
>TRBJ2-7|16|TRBV7-2
CASSLLSGTGIYEQYF